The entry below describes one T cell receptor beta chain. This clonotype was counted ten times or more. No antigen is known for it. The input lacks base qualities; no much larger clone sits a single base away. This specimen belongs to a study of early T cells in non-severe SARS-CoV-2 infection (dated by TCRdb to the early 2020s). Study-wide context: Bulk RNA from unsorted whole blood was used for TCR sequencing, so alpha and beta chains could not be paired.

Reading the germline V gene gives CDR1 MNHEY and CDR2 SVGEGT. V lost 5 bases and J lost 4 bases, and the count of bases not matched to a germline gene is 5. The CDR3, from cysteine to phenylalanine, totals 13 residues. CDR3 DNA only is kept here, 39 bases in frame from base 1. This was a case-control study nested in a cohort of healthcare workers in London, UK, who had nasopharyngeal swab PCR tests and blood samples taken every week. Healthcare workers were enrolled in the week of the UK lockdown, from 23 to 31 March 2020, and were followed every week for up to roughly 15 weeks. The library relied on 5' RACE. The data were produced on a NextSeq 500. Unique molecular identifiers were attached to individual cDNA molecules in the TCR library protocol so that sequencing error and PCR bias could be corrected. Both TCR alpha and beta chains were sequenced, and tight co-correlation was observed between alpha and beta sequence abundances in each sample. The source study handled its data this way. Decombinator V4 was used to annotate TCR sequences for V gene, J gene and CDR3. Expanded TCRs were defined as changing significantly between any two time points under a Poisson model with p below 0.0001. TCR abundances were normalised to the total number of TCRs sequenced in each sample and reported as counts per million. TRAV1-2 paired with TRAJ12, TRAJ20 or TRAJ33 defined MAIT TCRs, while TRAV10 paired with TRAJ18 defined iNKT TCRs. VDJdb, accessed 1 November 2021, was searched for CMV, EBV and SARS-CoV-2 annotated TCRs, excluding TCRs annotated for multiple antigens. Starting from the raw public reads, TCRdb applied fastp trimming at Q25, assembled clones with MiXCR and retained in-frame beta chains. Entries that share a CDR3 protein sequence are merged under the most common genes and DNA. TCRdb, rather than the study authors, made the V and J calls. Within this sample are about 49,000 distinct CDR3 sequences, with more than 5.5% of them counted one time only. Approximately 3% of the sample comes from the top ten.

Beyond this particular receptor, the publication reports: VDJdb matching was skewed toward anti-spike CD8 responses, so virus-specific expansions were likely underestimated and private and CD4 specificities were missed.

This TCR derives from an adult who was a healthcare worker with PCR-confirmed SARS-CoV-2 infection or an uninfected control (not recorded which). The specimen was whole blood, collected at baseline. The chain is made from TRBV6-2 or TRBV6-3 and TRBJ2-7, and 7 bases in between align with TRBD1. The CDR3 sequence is CASSRYRGYEQYF. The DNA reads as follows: TGTGCCAGCAGTCGGTACAGGGGTTACGAGCAGTACTTC.